This T cell receptor beta chain was observed in a study of blood T cell repertoires in COVID-19 (TCRdb year 2020). Regarding the study in general: The collaborator samples originated in the United States, Italy and Spain and spanned the acute and convalescent phases of COVID-19. The material from the prospective study consisted of cDNA or gDNA derived from T cells, B-cell-depleted T cells, or PBMCs. The dataset comprised deeply sampled blood TCRbeta repertoires from subjects exposed to, actively infected with, or recovered from COVID-19. The samples were drawn from two sources: the first 160 participants of the ongoing ImmuneRACE study, and about 1,300 subjects contributed by 6 global collaborators. Where HLA class I and class II types were available, the types were taken from metadata supplied by the sample provider, not from assay-based typing. The sample metadata nearly always contained a de-identified subject ID, COVID-19 status, age in years and sex. The repertoires were released in a freely available public database meant as a resource for research on the immune response to SARS-CoV-2.

Participants in the prospective study were enrolled through a virtual design, were aged roughly 18 to 100 years, and lived in roughly 24 United States geographic areas. In the prospective study, participants were assigned to cohorts based on the clinical history participants reported in a screening survey and a study questionnaire. ImmuneRACE Cohort 3 recovered participants were defined by two consecutive negative NP/OP PCR tests, healthcare professional clearance, or symptom resolution. In the prospective study, whole blood, serum and a nasopharyngeal or oropharyngeal swab were collected from each participant by mobile phlebotomists. Participants in the prospective study had the option to provide additional blood draws and questionnaires over a 2-month period. Blood samples from the prospective study were shipped frozen or at room temperature prior to DNA extraction. TCRbeta CDR3 regions were amplified from genomic DNA using the immunoSEQ Assay, a bias-controlled multiplex PCR. In the authors' own workflow: Nucleated cell counts per sample were estimated from amplification of reference gene primers within the assay. To quantify the absolute abundance of each unique TCRbeta CDR3 rearrangement, sequence reads were collapsed and filtered. For each sample, productive Simpson clonality was calculated by taking the square root of Simpson's diversity index across productive rearrangements. Entries here come from immuneACCESS through TCRdb and include only in-frame sequences with V and J called. Some clones fail to appear in such tables; in the studies checked, an unresolved V gene covers under half of the shortfall, and the cause of the remainder is unknown. The V and J calls and clone size are taken from that table; D and trimming were inferred from the DNA. In all, the sample holds 300,000 to 400,000 clones, and approximately 90% of those were seen once. Roughly 1% of the sample belongs to the ten largest clones.

This clone came up once. Its antigen remains unidentified. No much larger clonotype is one base removed from it; base qualities were not supplied. Paper-wide results and their limitations: The amount of clinical and demographic metadata varied by source and participant and was provided uncurated.

The specimen sequenced was PBMCs or T cells enriched from blood (not recorded which). This TCR derives from a man younger than 35 who had recovered from COVID-19.

The base sequence is TGTGCCAGCATAGGCGGGACTAGCGGGATTTACCTCACTTACAATGAGCAGTTCTTC. It codes for CASIGGTSGIYLTYNEQFF. The chain joins TRBV28 to TRBJ2-1; 13 middle bases align to TRBD2. From its cysteine to its phenylalanine, the CDR3 spans 19 amino acids. CDR3 DNA only is kept here, 57 bases in frame from base 1. From a lookup of the germline V gene, CDR1 and CDR2 are MDHEN and SYDVKM. V has 7 bases trimmed and J has 4 bases trimmed; junction bases matching no gene number 16.